The 30 T cell receptor beta chains below all came from one sample that was sequenced in a study of T-cell reconstitution after alpha-beta-depleted transplantation in children. Using unique molecular identifiers, the investigators prepared the TCRbeta library. MiXCR, applied by TCRdb to the PCR reads, yields one record per CDR3 protein. The data contain 250,000 to 350,000 distinct CDR3 sequences, around 25% of them singletons. The sequences come from PBMCs, mostly from graft donor cells, collected 180 days after TCRalphabeta/CD19-depleted stem cell transplant. These receptors were obtained from a male patient aged 10 to 17 who had a stem cell transplant for acute lymphoblastic leukemia, so the T cells may come from the graft donor.

CDR3: CSARGGPRQYF. The CDR3 region has the DNA TGCAGTGCTAGAGGGGGGCCAAGGCAGTATTTT. This chain connects TRBV20-1 to TRBJ2-3; D might be TRBD1 (6 bases). Per germline, CDR1 DFQATT and CDR2 SNEGSKA (reference sequence). Trimming took 1 base from V and 11 from J, leaving 10 bases between them. This CDR3 contains 11 residues.

The chain has TRBV20-1 and TRBJ2-7; D might be TRBD2 (5 bases). Germline loops: CDR1 DFQATT, CDR2 SNEGSKA (reference sequence). This CDR3 has 14 residues. V gave up 2 bases and J gave up 2 bases, with 13 bases separating them. The chain's CDR3 is CSARTSDWPYEQYF. In nucleotides, the CDR3 is TGCAGTGCTAGAACATCGGACTGGCCCTACGAGCAGTACTTC.

This chain's CDR3 is CASSLENMPGNTIYF. The CDR3 bases are TGTGCCAGCAGCCTCGAAAACATGCCTGGAAACACCATATATTTT. J is TRBJ1-3 and V is TRBV7-2; D remains unclear. Trimming removed 5 bases at V and 2 bases at J, with 13 bases between. Germline assignment: CDR1 SGHTA and CDR2 FQGNSA. CDR3 size: 15 residues.

The J gene is TRBJ2-1, the V gene TRBV12-3 or TRBV12-4, with D hard to call. The CDR3 totals 13 residues. The V end was cut by 3 bases, the J end by 4 bases, with 7 bases between. The CDR3 nucleotides are TGTGCCAGCAGTTTGAGTCTTTACAATGAGCAGTTCTTC. It is translated as CASSLSLYNEQFF.

The gene calls are TRBV15 and TRBJ2-7; no definite D call. The V end lost 1 base, the J end lost 3 bases, and 10 bases lay between the germline ends. Germline V gene data show CDR1 as LNHNV and CDR2 as YYDKDF (reference sequence). The CDR3 is made up of 14 amino acids. CDR3 residues: CATSRAREFYEQYF. CDR3 sequence (DNA): TGTGCCACCAGCAGAGCACGAGAATTCTACGAGCAGTACTTC.

This chain connects TRBV28 to TRBJ2-7, with D possibly being TRBD1 (6 bases). The V gene's germline CDR1 is MDHEN and CDR2 SYDVKM. This CDR3 has 15 residues. V lost 7 bases and J 2 bases, leaving 18 bases between the germline ends. Written as DNA, the CDR3 is TGTGCCAGCATATTTGGTTGGGACATTACCTACGAGCAGTACTTC. This codes for CASIFGWDITYEQYF.

This clonotype has only a few counts. The V gene is TRBV12-3 or TRBV12-4, the J gene TRBJ1-6; D might be TRBD1 (6 bases). V gave up 5 bases and J gave up 6 bases, with 11 bases separating them. This CDR3 is built from 14 residues. The CDR3 sequence is CASSTGSVNSPLHF. CDR3 nucleotides: TGTGCCAGCAGTACAGGGTCGGTTAATTCACCCCTCCACTTT.

Only one count was recorded for this clonotype. The gene calls are TRBV2 and TRBJ2-5, with a weak D call TRBD1 (6 bases). The CDR3 has 15 residues. The germline V gene has CDR1 SNHLY and CDR2 FYNNEI. V was trimmed by 3 bases and J by 4 bases, leaving 15 bases between them. Written as DNA, the CDR3 is TGTGCCAGCAGTGACGGCAGGGGCGCAGGAGAGACCCAGTACTTC. The encoded protein is CASSDGRGAGETQYF.

The chain recombines TRBV15 with TRBJ2-1; no definite D call. Germline CDR1 and CDR2: LNHNV and YYDKDF (reference sequence). The CDR3 totals 15 residues. The V and J ends lost 1 base and 3 bases respectively, with 10 bases between them. DNA for the CDR3: TGTGCCACCAGCAGAGTTCCTGAGGTCTACAATGAGCAGTTCTTC. Its protein product is CATSRVPEVYNEQFF.

The CDR3 bases are TGCAGCGTTGTGGGGGCGAACACTGAAGCTTTCTTT. It translates to CSVVGANTEAFF. The chain uses TRBV29-1 and TRBJ1-1, with a tentative D call TRBD1 (6 bases). Deletions cut 4 bases from V and 1 base from J, with 7 bases between. The length of the CDR3 is 12 residues. Germline V gene sequence: CDR1 SQVTM, CDR2 ANQGSEA. The complete variable domain, with remaining parts taken from reference TRBV29-1 and TRBJ1-1, reads SAVISQKPSRDICQRGTSLTIQCQVDSQVTMMFWYRQQPGQSLTLIATANQGSEATYESGFVIDKFPISRPNLTFSTLTVSNMSPEDSSIYLCSVVGANTEAFFGQGTRLTVV.

The CDR3 spells CASSRTAGGGSGANVLTF. The CDR3, as DNA: TGTGCCAGCAGCCGAACAGCGGGAGGAGGGTCTGGGGCCAACGTCCTGACTTTC. The rearrangement links TRBV12-3 or TRBV12-4 to TRBJ2-6, with TRBD2 matching 9 bases. The J segment lost 1 base and the V segment lost 6 bases, leaving 10 bases of the junction unmatched. The CDR3 length is 18 residues.

V gene TRBV10-3 combines with J gene TRBJ2-5, with D perhaps matching TRBD2 (5 bases). V gave up 0 bases and J gave up 5 bases, with 25 bases separating them. The CDR3 covers 19 residues. Germline CDR1 is ENHRY and CDR2 is SYGVKD. The CDR3 loop reads CAISESRILELALRETQYF. The CDR3 DNA reads TGTGCCATCAGTGAGTCCCGGATCTTGGAGCTAGCTCTTCGGGAGACCCAGTACTTC.

The V and J genes are TRBV15 and TRBJ2-7; D is perhaps TRBD1 (6 bases). The CDR3 loop spans 17 amino acids. Germline values: CDR1 LNHNV, CDR2 YYDKDF (reference sequence). Trimming removed 0 bases from V and 7 bases from J, with 22 bases in between. The CDR3 nucleotides are TGTGCCACCAGCAGAGATATCGGACAGCTAATCTACGAGGAGCAGTACTTC. The encoded protein is CATSRDIGQLIYEEQYF.

V is TRBV29-1 and J is TRBJ2-6; D is possibly TRBD1 (6 bases). The CDR3 is made up of 15 amino acids. Per germline, CDR1 SQVTM and CDR2 ANQGSEA. Between the trimmed V and J ends, which lost 3 bases and 1 base, there was a span of 10 bases. The CDR3 DNA follows: TGCAGCGTTGATAAGACAGGTTCTGGGGCCAACGTCCTGACTTTC. Its protein product is CSVDKTGSGANVLTF. The complete variable domain, with remaining parts taken from reference TRBV29-1 and TRBJ2-6, reads SAVISQKPSRDICQRGTSLTIQCQVDSQVTMMFWYRQQPGQSLTLIATANQGSEATYESGFVIDKFPISRPNLTFSTLTVSNMSPEDSSIYLCSVDKTGSGANVLTFGAGSRLTVL.

The sample holds one count of this clonotype. This CDR3 reads CASSLRTGARDTEAFF. CDR3 sequence (DNA): TGTGCCAGCTCACTTCGCACAGGGGCACGCGACACTGAAGCTTTCTTT. The chain has TRBV18 and TRBJ1-1, with TRBD1 matching 7 bases. The CDR3 is 16 residues long. CDR1 is KGHSH and CDR2 is LQKENI in the germline V gene. With V trimmed by 4 bases and J by 3 bases, 11 bases remained unmatched.

V usage is TRBV5-1 and J usage is TRBJ2-1; D possibly matches TRBD1 or TRBD2 (5 bases each). CDR3 length: 16 amino acids. Germline values: CDR1 SGHRS, CDR2 YFSETQ. Trimming removed 2 bases at V and 4 bases at J, with 16 bases between. The CDR3 loop reads CASSFRGLGDYNEQFF. CDR3 nucleotide sequence: TGCGCCAGCAGCTTTCGGGGATTGGGGGATTACAATGAGCAGTTCTTC.

The V gene is TRBV28, the J gene TRBJ2-3; D might be TRBD1 (5 bases). Germline lookup yields CDR1 MDHEN and CDR2 SYDVKM. The CDR3 totals 13 residues. V was cut by 5 bases and J by 3 bases, with 9 bases left in between. This CDR3 is CASSMTATDTQYF. Here the CDR3 DNA reads TGTGCCAGCAGTATGACAGCTACAGATACGCAGTATTTT. Full variable domain (missing parts from reference TRBV28 and TRBJ2-3): DVKVTQSSRYLVKRTGEKVFLECVQDMDHENMFWYRQDPGLGLRLIYFSYDVKMKEKGDIPEGYSVSREKKERFSLILESASTNQTSMYLCASSMTATDTQYFGPGTRLTVL.

The chain links TRBV20-1 to TRBJ2-7; D might be TRBD1 or TRBD2, each matching 6 bases. Trimming cost V 3 bases and J 3 bases, with 12 bases left between them. Germline CDR1 is DFQATT and CDR2 is SNEGSKA (reference sequence). The CDR3 consists of 13 residues. This CDR3 is CSARGGQFYEQYF. The CDR3 bases are TGCAGTGCTAGGGGGGGACAATTCTACGAGCAGTACTTC.

The rearrangement uses TRBV7-6 and TRBJ2-7, with TRBD1 identical over 10 bases. Germline V gene data show CDR1 as SGHVS and CDR2 as FNYEAQ. The CDR3 has 15 residues. Trimming removed 1 base from V and 0 bases from J; junction bases left unmatched: 0. CDR3 protein: CASSLGDRGSYEQYF. CDR3 DNA: TGTGCCAGCAGCTTAGGGGACAGGGGCTCCTACGAGCAGTACTTC.

This clonotype was observed a handful of times. The chain carries TRBV20-1 and TRBJ2-1, with 11 nucleotides matching TRBD2. The CDR3 is 14 amino acids. From germline, CDR1 is DFQATT and CDR2 SNEGSKA (reference sequence). V lost 6 bases and J lost 7; bases outside the gene matches: 8. CDR3 DNA: TGCAGTGCCATTAGCGGGAGGGGGGGAAATGAGCAGTTCTTC. Amino acids: CSAISGRGGNEQFF.

The chain combines TRBV5-1 with TRBJ1-6; 8 nucleotides align to TRBD1. CDR3 size: 15 residues. Trimming removed 0 bases from V and 7 bases from J; junction bases left unmatched: 3. The germline V gene encodes CDR1 SGHRS and CDR2 YFSETQ. CDR3 sequence reads: CASSLGQGLNSPLHF. CDR3 bases: TGCGCCAGCAGCTTGGGACAGGGGTTGAATTCACCCCTCCACTTT.

Ten or more counts support this clonotype. This chain uses TRBV24-1 with TRBJ2-7, with D possibly being TRBD1 or TRBD2 (5 bases each). The CDR3 has 14 residues. Germline CDR1 and CDR2: KGHDR and SFDVKD. V was shortened by 4 bases and J by 2 bases, with 11 bases between the two germline ends. CDR3 sequence (DNA): TGTGCCACCAGTGACCCTGGGACGCCCTACGAGCAGTACTTC. Residues: CATSDPGTPYEQYF.

This clonotype showed up many times. Since the CDR3 does not end with the conserved phenylalanine or tryptophan, this likely comes from a read error. The DNA is omitted, as the CDR3 cannot be located on it reliably, and the CDR3 follows TCRdb's listing. The chain combines TRBV7-6 with TRBJ2-7; the table's D call, TRBD1, has no DNA check behind it. The CDR3 is 9 residues long, counting both termini. Germline V lookup: CDR1 SGHVS, CDR2 FNYEAQ. The CDR3 sequence: CASSLAGGA.

This clonotype occurred a few times. The chain joins TRBV20-1 to TRBJ2-5; D is perhaps TRBD2 (6 bases). Trimming left V 6 bases short and J 4 bases short, with 18 bases between. The CDR3 covers 14 residues. Germline loops: CDR1 DFQATT, CDR2 SNEGSKA (reference sequence). The CDR3 protein is CSARDSEVLETQYF. The CDR3 DNA reads TGCAGTGCACGGGACTCCGAGGTGTTAGAGACCCAGTACTTC.

Turning to this clonotype: Since a much larger clone is just one base distant, this may be a read error. The genes are TRBV6-1 and TRBJ2-3; a weak D match, TRBD1 (5 bases). This CDR3 spans 14 amino acids. Germline CDR1 is MNHNS and CDR2 is SASEGT. The CDR3 bases are TGTGCCAGCCGTCTTCAGGGTTCGGCAGATAGGCAGTATTTT. As protein: CASRLQGSADRQYF.

In this sample, this clonotype turned up a few times. V and J are TRBV12-3 or TRBV12-4 and TRBJ2-2; D is ambiguous. Trimming shortened V by 3 bases and J by 8 bases, and 10 bases separated the two germline ends. The CDR3 runs to 13 residues. The CDR3 reads CASSFRRRGELFF. CDR3 DNA sequence: TGTGCCAGCAGTTTTAGGCGGCGGGGGGAGCTGTTTTTT.

The rearrangement links TRBV7-3 to TRBJ2-5; D may match TRBD1 or TRBD2 (5 bases each). Germline V lookup: CDR1 SGHTA, CDR2 FQGTGA. The ends were cut back, 2 bases at V and 7 bases at J, with 11 bases in the middle. This CDR3 is built from 13 residues. The CDR3 sequence is CASSLEGLGTQYF. The CDR3 nucleotides read TGTGCCAGCAGCTTAGAGGGGCTTGGGACCCAGTACTTC. The complete variable domain, with remaining parts taken from reference TRBV7-3 and TRBJ2-5, reads GAGVSQTPSNKVTEKGKYVELRCDPISGHTALYWYRQSLGQGPEFLIYFQGTGAADDSGLPNDRFFAVRPEGSVSTLKIQRTERGDSAVYLCASSLEGLGTQYFGPGTRLLVL.

V usage is TRBV7-9 and J usage is TRBJ1-2; D uncertain. V lost 1 base and J 1 base, leaving 10 bases between the germline ends. CDR1 SEHNR and CDR2 FQNEAQ come from the germline V gene (reference sequence). This CDR3 has 15 residues. The CDR3 region has the DNA TGTGCCAGCAGCTTAGTTTTTTCCCTTAACTATGGCTACACCTTC. Translating gives CASSLVFSLNYGYTF.

This clonotype was counted a few times. This rearrangement joins TRBV25-1 to TRBJ2-7; maybe TRBD2 (6 bases). The CDR3 loop spans 14 amino acids. The germline V gene has CDR1 MGHDK and CDR2 SYGVNS. V lost 3 bases, J lost 4 bases, and 13 bases lay in between. Here the CDR3 reads CASSEPRGAYEQYF. The CDR3 DNA is TGTGCCAGCAGTGAGCCTCGCGGGGCTTACGAGCAGTACTTC.

A single count supports this clonotype. The gene calls are TRBV4-2 and TRBJ2-7; D not resolved. The V gene's germline CDR1 is LGHNA and CDR2 YNFKEQ. V gave up 0 bases and J gave up 1 base, with 13 bases separating them. The CDR3 length is 16 residues. In DNA form, the CDR3 reads TGTGCCAGCAGCCAAGATCCCCCTAGTCTATCCTACGAGCAGTACTTC. Translation: CASSQDPPSLSYEQYF.